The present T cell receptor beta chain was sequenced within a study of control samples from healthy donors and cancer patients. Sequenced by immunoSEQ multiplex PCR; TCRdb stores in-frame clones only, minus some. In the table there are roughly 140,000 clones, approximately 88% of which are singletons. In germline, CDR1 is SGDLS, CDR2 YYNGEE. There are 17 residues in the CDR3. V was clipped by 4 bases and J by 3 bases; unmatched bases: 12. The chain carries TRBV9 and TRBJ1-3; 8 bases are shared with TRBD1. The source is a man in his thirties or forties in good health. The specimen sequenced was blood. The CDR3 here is CASSLRAQGASGNTIYF. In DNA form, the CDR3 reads TGTGCCAGCAGCCTAAGAGCTCAGGGGGCTAGTGGAAACACCATATATTTT.